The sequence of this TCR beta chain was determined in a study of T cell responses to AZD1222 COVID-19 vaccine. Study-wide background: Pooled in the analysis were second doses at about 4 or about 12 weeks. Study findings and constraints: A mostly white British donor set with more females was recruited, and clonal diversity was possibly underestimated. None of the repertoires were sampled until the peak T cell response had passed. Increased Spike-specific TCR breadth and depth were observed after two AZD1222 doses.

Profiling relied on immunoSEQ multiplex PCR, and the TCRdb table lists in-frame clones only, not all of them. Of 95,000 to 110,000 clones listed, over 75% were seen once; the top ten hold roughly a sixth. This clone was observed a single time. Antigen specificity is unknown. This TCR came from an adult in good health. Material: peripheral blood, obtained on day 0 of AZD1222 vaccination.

The CDR3 loop reads CASGLTWTDRLTDTQYF. CDR3 sequence (DNA): TGTGCTAGTGGTTTGACCTGGACAGATAGACTCACAGATACGCAGTATTTT. The V gene is TRBV12-5, the J gene TRBJ2-3, with TRBD1 as a possible D gene (6 bases). Germline CDR1 reads LGHNT; CDR2 reads FRNRAP. The CDR3 has 17 residues. V lost 2 bases and J lost 2, with 17 bases in between.